The source of this T cell receptor beta chain is a study of CD8+ T cells in alopecia areata. Study findings and constraints: Greater clonality was observed in lesional scalp samples, especially alopecia totalis/universalis, versus normal scalp.

Described treatment: oral pan-JAK inhibitor, 5-10 mg twice daily. Extraction and reverse transcription of RNA yielded cDNA as the sequencing template. The repertoire was sequenced with immunoSEQ multiplex PCR; TCRdb's copy has only in-frame clones and lacks some. The data show roughly 190,000 clones, with 60% seen just once and approximately 1% held by the top ten. Trimming removed 0 bases from V and 5 bases from J, with 5 bases in between. Germline V gene sequence: CDR1 GTSNPN, CDR2 SVGIG (reference sequence). The CDR3 covers 12 residues. Regarding this clone: Its specificity is not known.

This clonotype was obtained from a human donor with alopecia areata. Sequenced here: CD4+ T cells sorted from blood, sampled at week 24, from a patient treated with tofacitinib. The chain couples TRBV30 to TRBJ2-4, with D perhaps TRBD1 or TRBD2 (5 bases each). The CDR3 DNA follows: TGTGCCTGGAGTGTGGGACAAAACATTCAGTACTTC. Encoded protein: CAWSVGQNIQYF.